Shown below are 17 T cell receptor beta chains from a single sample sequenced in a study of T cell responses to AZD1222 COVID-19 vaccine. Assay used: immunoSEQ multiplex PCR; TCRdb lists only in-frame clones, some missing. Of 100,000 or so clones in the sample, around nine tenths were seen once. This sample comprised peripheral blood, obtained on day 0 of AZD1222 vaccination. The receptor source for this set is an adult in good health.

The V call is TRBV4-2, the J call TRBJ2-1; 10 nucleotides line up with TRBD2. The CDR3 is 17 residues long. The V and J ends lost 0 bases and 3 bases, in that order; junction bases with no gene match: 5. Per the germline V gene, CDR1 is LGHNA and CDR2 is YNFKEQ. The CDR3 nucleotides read TGTGCCAGCAGCCAAGATGGACAGCGGGAGGGCTACAATGAGCAGTTCTTC. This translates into CASSQDGQREGYNEQFF.

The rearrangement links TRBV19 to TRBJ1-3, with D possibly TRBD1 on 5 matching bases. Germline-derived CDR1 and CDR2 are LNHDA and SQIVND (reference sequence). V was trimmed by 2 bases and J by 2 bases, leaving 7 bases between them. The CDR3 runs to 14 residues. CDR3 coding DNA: TGTGCCAGTAGTATATGGGGACCTGGAAACACCATATATTTT. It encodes CASSIWGPGNTIYF.

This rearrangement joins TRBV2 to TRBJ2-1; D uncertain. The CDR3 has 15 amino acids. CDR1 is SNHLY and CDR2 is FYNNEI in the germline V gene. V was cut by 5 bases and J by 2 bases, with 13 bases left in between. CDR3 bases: TGTGCCAGCAGTATTCCAAAAGGCGCCTACAATGAGCAGTTCTTC. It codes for CASSIPKGAYNEQFF. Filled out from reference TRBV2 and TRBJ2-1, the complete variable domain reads EPEVTQTPSHQVTQMGQEVILRCVPISNHLYFYWYRQILGQKVEFLVSFYNNEISEKSEIFDDQFSVERPDGSNFTLKIRSTKLEDSAMYFCASSIPKGAYNEQFFGPGTRLTVL.

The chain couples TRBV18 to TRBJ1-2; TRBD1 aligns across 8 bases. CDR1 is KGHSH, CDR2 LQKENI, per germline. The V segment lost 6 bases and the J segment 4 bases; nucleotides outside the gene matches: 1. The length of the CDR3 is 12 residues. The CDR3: CASSGQGYGYTF. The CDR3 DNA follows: TGTGCCAGCTCCGGACAGGGCTATGGCTACACCTTC.

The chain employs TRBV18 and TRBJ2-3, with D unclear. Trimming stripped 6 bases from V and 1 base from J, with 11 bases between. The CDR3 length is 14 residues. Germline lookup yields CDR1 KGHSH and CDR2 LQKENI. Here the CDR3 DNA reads TGTGCCAGCTCCCTAAGAGAGGGCACAGATACGCAGTATTTT. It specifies CASSLREGTDTQYF.

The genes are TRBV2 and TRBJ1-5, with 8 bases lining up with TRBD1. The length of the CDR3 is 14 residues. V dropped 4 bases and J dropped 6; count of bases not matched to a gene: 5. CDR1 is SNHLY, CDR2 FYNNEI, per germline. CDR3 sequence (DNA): TGTGCCAGCAGTGTAGGACAGGGACTTCAGCCCCAGCATTTT. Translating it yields CASSVGQGLQPQHF.

The CDR3 DNA is TGTGCCAGCAGTTTGGCTAGGGGCGATGAGCAGTTCTTC. Protein: CASSLARGDEQFF. This chain connects TRBV12-3 or TRBV12-4 to TRBJ2-1; D perhaps matches TRBD1 (5 bases). The CDR3 covers 13 residues. Trimming took 3 bases from V and 8 from J, leaving 11 bases between them.

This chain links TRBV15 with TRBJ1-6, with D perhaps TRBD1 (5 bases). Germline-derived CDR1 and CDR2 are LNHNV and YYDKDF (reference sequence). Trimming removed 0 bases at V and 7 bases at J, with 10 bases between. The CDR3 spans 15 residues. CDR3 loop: CATSRELQENSPLHF. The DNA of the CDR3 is TGTGCCACCAGCAGAGAATTACAGGAAAATTCACCCCTCCACTTT.

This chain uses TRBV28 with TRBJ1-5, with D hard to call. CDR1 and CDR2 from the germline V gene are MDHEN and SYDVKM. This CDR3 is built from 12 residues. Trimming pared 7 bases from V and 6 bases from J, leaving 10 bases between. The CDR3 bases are TGTGCCAGCAACTTGACTCCTCAGCCCCAGCATTTT. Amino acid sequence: CASNLTPQPQHF.

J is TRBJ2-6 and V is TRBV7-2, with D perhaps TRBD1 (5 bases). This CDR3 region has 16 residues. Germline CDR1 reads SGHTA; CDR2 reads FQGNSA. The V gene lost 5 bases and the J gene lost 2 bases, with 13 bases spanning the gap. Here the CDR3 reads CASSQQGTAGANVLTF. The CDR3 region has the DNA TGTGCCAGCAGCCAGCAGGGTACGGCTGGGGCCAACGTCCTGACTTTC.

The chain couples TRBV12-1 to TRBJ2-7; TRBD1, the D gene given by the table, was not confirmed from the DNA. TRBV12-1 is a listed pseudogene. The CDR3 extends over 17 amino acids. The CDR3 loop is CASSFVIRTGLSYEQYF. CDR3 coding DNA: TGTGCCAGCAGCTTTGTGATACGGACAGGGCTCTCCTACGAGCAGTACTTC.

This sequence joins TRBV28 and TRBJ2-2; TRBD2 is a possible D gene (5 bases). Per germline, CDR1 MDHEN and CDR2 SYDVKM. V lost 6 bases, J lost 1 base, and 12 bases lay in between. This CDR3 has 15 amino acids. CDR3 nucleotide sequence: TGTGCCAGCAGGCCCGGGAATGGGAACACCGGGGAGCTGTTTTTT. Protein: CASRPGNGNTGELFF.

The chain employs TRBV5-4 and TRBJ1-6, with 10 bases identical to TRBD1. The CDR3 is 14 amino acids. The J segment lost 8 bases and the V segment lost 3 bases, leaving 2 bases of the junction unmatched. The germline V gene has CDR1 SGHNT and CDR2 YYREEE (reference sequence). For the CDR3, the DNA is TGTGCCAGCAGCTGGGACAGGGGTGATTCACCCCTCCACTTT. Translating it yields CASSWDRGDSPLHF. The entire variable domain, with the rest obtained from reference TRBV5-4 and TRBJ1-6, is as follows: ETGVTQSPTHLIKTRGQQVTLRCSSQSGHNTVSWYQQALGQGPQFIFQYYREEENGRGNFPPRFSGLQFPNYSSELNVNALELDDSALYLCASSWDRGDSPLHFGNGTRLTVT.

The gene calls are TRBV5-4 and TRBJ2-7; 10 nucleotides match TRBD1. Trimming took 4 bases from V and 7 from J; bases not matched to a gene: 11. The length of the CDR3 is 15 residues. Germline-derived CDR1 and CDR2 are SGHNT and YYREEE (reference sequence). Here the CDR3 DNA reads TGTGCCAGCAGCACCCGGGACAGGGGCAGTGAGGAGCAGTACTTC. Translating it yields CASSTRDRGSEEQYF.

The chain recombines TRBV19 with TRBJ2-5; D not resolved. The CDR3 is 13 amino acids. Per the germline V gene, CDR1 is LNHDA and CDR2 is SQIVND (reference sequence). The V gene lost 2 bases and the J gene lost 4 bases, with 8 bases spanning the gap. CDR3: CASSIPQRETQYF. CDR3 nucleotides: TGTGCCAGTAGTATACCCCAGAGAGAGACCCAGTACTTC.

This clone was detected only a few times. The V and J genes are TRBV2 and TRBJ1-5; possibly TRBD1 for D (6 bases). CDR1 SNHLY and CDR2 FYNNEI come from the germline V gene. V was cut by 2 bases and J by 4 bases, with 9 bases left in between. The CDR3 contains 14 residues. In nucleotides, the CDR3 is TGTGCCAGCAGTGAATGGCAGGGGAATCAGCCCCAGCATTTT. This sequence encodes CASSEWQGNQPQHF.

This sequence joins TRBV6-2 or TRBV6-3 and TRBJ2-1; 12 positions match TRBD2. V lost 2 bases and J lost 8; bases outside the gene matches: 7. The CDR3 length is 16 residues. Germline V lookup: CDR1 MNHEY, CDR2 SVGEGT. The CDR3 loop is CASSYPGLAGGDEQFF. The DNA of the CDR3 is TGTGCCAGCAGTTACCCGGGACTAGCGGGTGGGGATGAGCAGTTCTTC.